Listed below are T cell receptor beta chains from one sample, sequenced in a study of T-cell memory formation after mild COVID-19. TCRdb itself ran the 5' RACE reads through MiXCR, one entry per CDR3 protein. The table includes about half a million distinct CDR3 sequences, 18% detected once. What was sequenced was PBMCs or a T cell subset sorted from them (not recorded which). These receptors were collected from an adult woman who had mild COVID-19 (a few samples of this study predate the infection). Cell type and time point are not known. CDR3s include the opening cysteine and the closing phenylalanine or tryptophan. D genes are given only for firm matches. Expanded clones get a size class; other rows say once, few or many, or leave the size out.

>TRBJ2-7|-|TRBV25-1|many
TGTGCCAGCAGTGACGGTAGGGTCAGTAGAGACCCACCGCTTCACGAGCAGTACTTC
CASSDGRVSRDPPLHEQYF
>TRBJ2-5|TRBD1|TRBV10-2|once
TGCGCCAGCAGCGACAGGGACAGGGGAGGAGAGACCCAGTACTTC
CASSDRDRGGETQYF
>TRBJ1-3|-|TRBV7-2|-
TGTGCCAGCAGCTTAGTTCCAGGCTTACGAGGAAACACCATATATTTT
CASSLVPGLRGNTIYF
>TRBJ1-2|-|TRBV7-2|-
-
CASSFEWAGGTSFTF
>TRBJ2-7|-|TRBV30|few
TGTGCCTGGACAAATTTTGACGAGCAGTACTTC
CAWTNFDEQYF
>TRBJ2-1|-|TRBV6-5|-
TGTGCCAGCAGTTACTCAACAGGGGAGGATGAGCAGTTCTTC
CASSYSTGEDEQFF
>TRBJ2-3|TRBD2|TRBV7-2|-
TGTGCCAGCAGCTTAACTAGCGGGAGAGATACGCAGTATTTT
CASSLTSGRDTQYF
>TRBJ1-1|-|TRBV24-1|-
TGTGCCACCAGTGACAGGGGAGGAATCACTGAAGCTTTCTTT
CATSDRGGITEAFF
>TRBJ2-3|TRBD2|TRBV4-2|-
TGTGCCAGTTCCCAACATAGCGGGAGCACAGATACGCAGTATTTT
CASSQHSGSTDTQYF
>TRBJ2-1|-|TRBV15|-
TGTGCCACCAGCAGCCGGACAGCTTACAATGAGCAGTTCTTC
CATSSRTAYNEQFF
>TRBJ1-1|TRBD1|TRBV6-6|few
TGTGCCAGCAGTCTCAGGGGGCAACTGAACACTGAAGCTTTCTTT
CASSLRGQLNTEAFF
>TRBJ2-2|-|TRBV5-1|-
TGCGCCAGCAGCCAGGAGGGCAGACCGAACACCGGGGAGCTGTTTTTT
CASSQEGRPNTGELFF
>TRBJ2-2|TRBD2|TRBV7-9|many
TGTGCCAGCAGCACCCAGCGGCGGGAGGGCCTCGGGGAGCTGTTTTTT
CASSTQRREGLGELFF
>TRBJ2-5|TRBD1|TRBV2|many
TGTGCCAGCAGGCTGACAGGGGAGGAGACCCAGTACTTC
CASRLTGEETQYF
>TRBJ2-2|TRBD2|TRBV19|-
TGTGCCAGTAGGCGGGGGGCTGGGACCGGGGAGCTGTTTTTT
CASRRGAGTGELFF
>TRBJ2-2|-|TRBV30|once
TGTGCCTGGAGTCTCACGAACACCGGGGAGCTGTTTTTT
CAWSLTNTGELFF
>TRBJ2-5|-|TRBV4-2|few
TGTGCCAGCAGCCATTTCGGGCCCGGGGAGACCCAGTACTTC
CASSHFGPGETQYF
>TRBJ1-2|TRBD1|TRBV29-1|few
TGCAGCGTTAGACAGGGGAAGGCGGTGTTGGGCTACACCTTC
CSVRQGKAVLGYTF
>TRBJ2-1|TRBD1|TRBV5-1|-
TGCGCCAGCAGCTTGCTGGGGACAGGTTTCAATGAGCAGTTCTTC
CASSLLGTGFNEQFF
>TRBJ2-3|TRBD1|TRBV4-1|few
TGCGCCAGCAGCCAGGTGCAGGGGGCGGCAGATACGCAGTATTTT
CASSQVQGAADTQYF
>TRBJ2-7|TRBD1|TRBV12-3/TRBV12-4|once
TGTGCCAGCAGTTTTTACAGGGGGCAATACGAGCAGTACTTC
CASSFYRGQYEQYF
>TRBJ1-2|-|TRBV12-3/TRBV12-4|-
TGTGCCAGCACCCTAGGGACAAGGACTGGTGGCTACACCTTC
CASTLGTRTGGYTF
>TRBJ1-1|TRBD1|TRBV5-1|-
TGCGCCAGCAGCTTGGCGGGACAGGGGGCTCCTAACACTGAAGCTTTCTTT
CASSLAGQGAPNTEAFF
>TRBJ2-1|TRBD2|TRBV29-1|few
TGCAGCGTTCTTAGCGGGAGGGGCCCGATTGAGCAGTTCTTC
CSVLSGRGPIEQFF
>TRBJ2-2|-|TRBV20-1|-
TGCAGTGCTAGAGATAGGCAGGGAGTTTACACCGGGGAGCTGTTTTTT
CSARDRQGVYTGELFF
>TRBJ1-1|-|TRBV4-2|few
TGTGCCAGCAGCCAACCCCAGGCGGGGGTAGCTGAAGCTTTCTTT
CASSQPQAGVAEAFF
>TRBJ1-2|TRBD1|TRBV5-5|few
TGTGCCAGCAGCTTGGAAGGGGGCGAGGACTATGGCTACACCTTC
CASSLEGGEDYGYTF
>TRBJ2-6|-|TRBV18|-
TGTGCCAGCTCACCGCTCCTTCAAATCCCCTCTGGGGCCAACGTCCTGACTTTC
CASSPLLQIPSGANVLTF
>TRBJ2-7|TRBD2|TRBV2|-
TGTGCCAGCAGCGAGCTTGGCGGGAGGAGCTCCTACGAGCAGTACTTC
CASSELGGRSSYEQYF
>TRBJ1-1|-|TRBV12-5|-
TGTGCTAGTGGTCCAGAACCGGGACAGAACACTGAAGCTTTCTTT
CASGPEPGQNTEAFF
>TRBJ2-3|TRBD2|TRBV5-1|few
TGCGCCAGCAGCTTGTTTGTTAGCGGGGGCACAGATACGCAGTATTTT
CASSLFVSGGTDTQYF
>TRBJ2-2|TRBD1|TRBV7-6|few
TGTGCCAGCAGCTTAGTAGGGGGCACGAACACCGGGGAGCTGTTTTTT
CASSLVGGTNTGELFF
>TRBJ2-6|TRBD2|TRBV6-2/TRBV6-3|few
TGTGCCAGCAGAACTAGCGGGAGCCGTCGCTCTGGGGCCAACGTCCTGACTTTC
CASRTSGSRRSGANVLTF
>TRBJ1-2|-|TRBV28|few
TGTGCCAGTCAAGGCATAGACTATGGCTACACCTTC
CASQGIDYGYTF
>TRBJ2-3|TRBD1|TRBV5-5|-
TGTGCCAGCAGTCTTAGGGGGCCGTTTACAGATACGCAGTATTTT
CASSLRGPFTDTQYF
>TRBJ2-7|TRBD2|TRBV6-1|many
TGTGCCAGCAGTGATACTTGGCGGGGGGGCATCTACGAGCAGTACTTC
CASSDTWRGGIYEQYF
>TRBJ2-5|-|TRBV4-3|-
TGCGCCAGCAGCCAAGGGACGGCGTTAAAAGAGACCCAGTACTTC
CASSQGTALKETQYF
>TRBJ2-7|-|TRBV30|once
TGTGCCTGGACTGACAGTATCTCCTACGAGCAGTACTTC
CAWTDSISYEQYF
>TRBJ1-1|-|TRBV24-1|few
TGTGCCACCAGTGATTCGCGGTCGTGTCGAACCAAGACTGCGGGAGCTTTCTTT
CATSDSRSCRTKTAGAFF
>TRBJ2-7|TRBD1|TRBV5-1|-
TGCGCCAGCAGCTTGCAAGGGACAGGGGCCGCCTACGAGCAGTACTTC
CASSLQGTGAAYEQYF
>TRBJ1-2|TRBD1|TRBV7-2|-
TGTGCCAGCAGCTTAGATAACAGGGGAGACTATGGCTACACCTTC
CASSLDNRGDYGYTF
>TRBJ2-3|-|TRBV20-1|once
TGCAGTGCTAGGCAGGGGCCCACAGATACGCAGTATTTT
CSARQGPTDTQYF
>TRBJ1-5|TRBD1|TRBV12-3/TRBV12-4|-
TGTGCCAGCAGAAAAACCCCGGGACAGAGCAGTCATTTT
CASRKTPGQSSHF
>TRBJ2-1|TRBD2|TRBV12-3/TRBV12-4|-
TGTGCCAGCAGAGACCTCAAGACTAGCGCTCTAAATGAGCAGTTCTTC
CASRDLKTSALNEQFF
>TRBJ2-1|-|TRBV29-1|-
TGCAGCGTTTCCCCGGACCGGACAGAAAATGGGCGCCCTCGGAATGAGCAGTTCTTC
CSVSPDRTENGRPRNEQFF
>TRBJ2-7|-|TRBV27|few
TGTGCCAGCACCCAAGGCACAGGCCCACTCTACGAGCAGTACTTC
CASTQGTGPLYEQYF
>TRBJ2-7|-|TRBV30|once
TGTGCCTGGAGTAGGCTCGGCGGCTACGAGCAGTACTTC
CAWSRLGGYEQYF
>TRBJ2-4|-|TRBV11-2|-
TGTGCCAGCAGCTTAGATTCGGTCAGGGGTTCCCCCAAAAACATTCAGTACTTC
CASSLDSVRGSPKNIQYF
>TRBJ1-1|TRBD1|TRBV7-9|-
TGTGCCAGCAGCACCCGAACAGGGGCGACGAACACTGAAGCTTTCTTT
CASSTRTGATNTEAFF
>TRBJ2-7|-|TRBV20-1|-
TGCAGTGCTTGGGTTCCGGGGAAGAACTACGAGCAGTACTTC
CSAWVPGKNYEQYF